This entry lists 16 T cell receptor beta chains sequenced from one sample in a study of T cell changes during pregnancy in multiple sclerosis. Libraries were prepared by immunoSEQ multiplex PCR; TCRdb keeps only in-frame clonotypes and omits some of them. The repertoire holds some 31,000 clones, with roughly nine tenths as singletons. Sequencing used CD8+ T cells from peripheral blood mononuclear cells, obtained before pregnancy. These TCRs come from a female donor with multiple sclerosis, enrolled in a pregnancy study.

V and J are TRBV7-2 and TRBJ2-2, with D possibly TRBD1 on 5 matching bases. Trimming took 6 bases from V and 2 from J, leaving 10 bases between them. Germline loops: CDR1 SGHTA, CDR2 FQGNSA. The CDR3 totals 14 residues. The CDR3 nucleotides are TGTGCCAGCAGTGCAGACAGTAACACCGGGGAGCTGTTTTTT. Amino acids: CASSADSNTGELFF. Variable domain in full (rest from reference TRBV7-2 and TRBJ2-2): GAGVSQSPSNKVTEKGKDVELRCDPISGHTALYWYRQSLGQGLEFLIYFQGNSAPDKSGLPSDRFSAERTGGSVSTLTIQRTQQEDSAVYLCASSADSNTGELFFGEGSRLTVL.

CDR3 in amino acids: CASSQSFPGVGTEAFF. CDR3 bases: TGCGCCAGCAGCCAATCCTTTCCAGGGGTCGGGACTGAAGCTTTCTTT. The chain carries TRBV4-1 and TRBJ1-1, with D tentatively TRBD1 (6 bases). V lost 2 bases and J 5 bases, leaving 18 bases between the germline ends. Germline CDR1 is MGHRA and CDR2 is YSYEKL. The CDR3 extends over 16 amino acids.

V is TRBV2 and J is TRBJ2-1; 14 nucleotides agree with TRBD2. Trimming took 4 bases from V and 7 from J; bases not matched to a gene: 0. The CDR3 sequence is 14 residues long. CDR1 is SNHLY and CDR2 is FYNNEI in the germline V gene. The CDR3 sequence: CASSGTSGRNEQFF. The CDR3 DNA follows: TGTGCCAGCAGTGGGACTAGCGGGAGGAATGAGCAGTTCTTC. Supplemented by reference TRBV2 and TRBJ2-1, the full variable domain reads EPEVTQTPSHQVTQMGQEVILRCVPISNHLYFYWYRQILGQKVEFLVSFYNNEISEKSEIFDDQFSVERPDGSNFTLKIRSTKLEDSAMYFCASSGTSGRNEQFFGPGTRLTVL.

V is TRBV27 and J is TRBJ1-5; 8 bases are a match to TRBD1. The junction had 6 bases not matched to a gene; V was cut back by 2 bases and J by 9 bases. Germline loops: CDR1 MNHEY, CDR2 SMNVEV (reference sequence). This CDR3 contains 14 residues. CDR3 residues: CASSLGTGGRPQHF. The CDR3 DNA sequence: TGTGCCAGCAGTTTAGGGACAGGAGGGCGGCCCCAGCATTTT.

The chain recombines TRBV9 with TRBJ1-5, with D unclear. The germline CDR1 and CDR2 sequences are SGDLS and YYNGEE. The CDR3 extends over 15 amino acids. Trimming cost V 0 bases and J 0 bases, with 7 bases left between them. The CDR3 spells CASSVEGSSNQPQHF. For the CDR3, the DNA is TGTGCCAGCAGCGTAGAAGGGAGTAGCAATCAGCCCCAGCATTTT.

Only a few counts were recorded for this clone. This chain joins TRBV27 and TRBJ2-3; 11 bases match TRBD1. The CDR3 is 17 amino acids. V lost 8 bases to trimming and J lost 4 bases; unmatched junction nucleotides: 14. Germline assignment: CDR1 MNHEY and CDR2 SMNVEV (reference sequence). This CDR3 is CASAHPRTGGPPDTQYF. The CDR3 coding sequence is TGTGCCAGCGCCCATCCTCGGACAGGGGGCCCCCCAGATACGCAGTATTTT.

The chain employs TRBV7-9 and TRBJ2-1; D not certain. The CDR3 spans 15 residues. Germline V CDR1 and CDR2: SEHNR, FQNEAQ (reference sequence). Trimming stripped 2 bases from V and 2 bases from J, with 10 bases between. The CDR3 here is CASSLSETAYNEQFF. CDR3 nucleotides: TGTGCCAGCAGCTTATCTGAGACTGCCTACAATGAGCAGTTCTTC.

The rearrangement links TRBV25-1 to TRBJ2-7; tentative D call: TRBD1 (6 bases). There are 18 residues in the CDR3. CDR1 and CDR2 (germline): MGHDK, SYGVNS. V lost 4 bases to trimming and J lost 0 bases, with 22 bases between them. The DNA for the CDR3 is TGTGCCAGCAGTGGACGACATGGGACACCCAAGAGCTCCTACGAGCAGTACTTC. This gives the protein CASSGRHGTPKSSYEQYF.

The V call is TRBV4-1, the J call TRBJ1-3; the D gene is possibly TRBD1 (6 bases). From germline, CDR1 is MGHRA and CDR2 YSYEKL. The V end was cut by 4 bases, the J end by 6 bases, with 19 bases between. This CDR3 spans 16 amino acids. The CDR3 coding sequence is TGCGCCAGCAGCCCACTGGTGGCAGGGGTCGAAAACACCATATATTTT. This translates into CASSPLVAGVENTIYF.

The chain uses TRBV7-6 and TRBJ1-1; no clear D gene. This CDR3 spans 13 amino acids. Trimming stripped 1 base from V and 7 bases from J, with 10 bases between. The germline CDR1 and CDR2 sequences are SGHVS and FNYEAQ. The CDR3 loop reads CASSLGAESEAFF. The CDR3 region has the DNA TGTGCCAGCAGCTTAGGGGCAGAGAGTGAAGCTTTCTTT.

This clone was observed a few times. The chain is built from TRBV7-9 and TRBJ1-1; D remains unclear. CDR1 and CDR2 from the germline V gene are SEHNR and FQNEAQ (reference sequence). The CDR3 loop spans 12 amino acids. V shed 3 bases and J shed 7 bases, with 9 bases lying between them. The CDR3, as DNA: TGTGCCAGCAGCTTGGGCAGGTTTGAAGCTTTCTTT. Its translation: CASSLGRFEAFF.

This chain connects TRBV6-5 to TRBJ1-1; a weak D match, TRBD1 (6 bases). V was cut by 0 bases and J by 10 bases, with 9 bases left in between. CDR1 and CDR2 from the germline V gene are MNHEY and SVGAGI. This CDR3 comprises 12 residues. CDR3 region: CASSYSGTTAFF. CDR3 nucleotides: TGTGCCAGCAGTTACTCGGGGACAACAGCTTTCTTT.

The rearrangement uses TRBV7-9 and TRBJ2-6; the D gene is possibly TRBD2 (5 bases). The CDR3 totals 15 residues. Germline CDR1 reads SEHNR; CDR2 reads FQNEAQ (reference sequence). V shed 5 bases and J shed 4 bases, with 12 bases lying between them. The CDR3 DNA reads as TGTGCCAGCAGCGGCGTGGGAGAGGGGGCCAACGTCCTGACTTTC. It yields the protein CASSGVGEGANVLTF.

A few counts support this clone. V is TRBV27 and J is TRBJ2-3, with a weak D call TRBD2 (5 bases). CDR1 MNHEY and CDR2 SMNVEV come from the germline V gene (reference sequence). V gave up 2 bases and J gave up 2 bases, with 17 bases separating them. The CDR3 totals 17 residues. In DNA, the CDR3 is TGTGCCAGCAGTTTACTACTAGGAGAGGCCCCCACAGATACGCAGTATTTT. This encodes CASSLLLGEAPTDTQYF.

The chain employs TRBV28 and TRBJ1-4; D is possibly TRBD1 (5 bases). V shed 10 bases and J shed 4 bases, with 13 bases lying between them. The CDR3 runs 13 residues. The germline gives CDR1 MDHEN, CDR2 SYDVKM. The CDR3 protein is CATESQGNEKLFF. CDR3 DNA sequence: TGTGCCACCGAGAGTCAGGGTAATGAAAAACTGTTTTTT.

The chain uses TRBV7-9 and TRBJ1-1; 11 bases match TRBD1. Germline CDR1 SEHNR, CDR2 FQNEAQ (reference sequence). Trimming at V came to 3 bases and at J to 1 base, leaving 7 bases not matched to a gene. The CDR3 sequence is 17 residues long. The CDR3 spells CASSFRDRGIQNTEAFF. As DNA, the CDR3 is TGTGCCAGCAGCTTCCGGGACAGGGGGATCCAGAACACTGAAGCTTTCTTT. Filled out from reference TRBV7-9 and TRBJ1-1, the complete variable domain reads DTGVSQNPRHKITKRGQNVTFRCDPISEHNRLYWYRQTLGQGPEFLTYFQNEAQLEKSRLLSDRFSAERPKGSFSTLEIQRTEQGDSAMYLCASSFRDRGIQNTEAFFGQGTRLTVV.